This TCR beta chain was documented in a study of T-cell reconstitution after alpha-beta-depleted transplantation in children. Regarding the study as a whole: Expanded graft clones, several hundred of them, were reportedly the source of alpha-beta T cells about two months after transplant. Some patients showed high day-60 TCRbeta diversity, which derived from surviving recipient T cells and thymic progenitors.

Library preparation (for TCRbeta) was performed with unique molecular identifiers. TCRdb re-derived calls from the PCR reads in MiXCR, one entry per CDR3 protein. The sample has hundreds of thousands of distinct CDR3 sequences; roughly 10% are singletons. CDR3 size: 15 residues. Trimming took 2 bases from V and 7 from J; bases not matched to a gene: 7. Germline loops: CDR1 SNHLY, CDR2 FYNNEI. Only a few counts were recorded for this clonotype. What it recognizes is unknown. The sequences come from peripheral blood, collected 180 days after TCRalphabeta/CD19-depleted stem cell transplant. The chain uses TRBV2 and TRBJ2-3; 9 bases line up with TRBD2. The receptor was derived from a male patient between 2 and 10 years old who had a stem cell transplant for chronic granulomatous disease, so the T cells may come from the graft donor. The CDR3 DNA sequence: TGTGCCAGCAGTGAACGGGCGGGGGGGAGTAATACGCAGTATTTT. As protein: CASSERAGGSNTQYF.